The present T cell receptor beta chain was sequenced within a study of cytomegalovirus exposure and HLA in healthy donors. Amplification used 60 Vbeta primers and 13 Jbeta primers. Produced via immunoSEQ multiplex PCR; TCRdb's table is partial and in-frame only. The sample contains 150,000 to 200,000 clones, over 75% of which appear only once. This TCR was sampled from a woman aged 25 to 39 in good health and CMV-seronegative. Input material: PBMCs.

For the CDR3, the DNA is TGTGCCAGCTCCCAGGATCGGGGGCCCCAGCATTTT. Protein: CASSQDRGPQHF. This rearrangement joins TRBV6-5 to TRBJ1-5; no reliable D call. V dropped 8 bases and J dropped 9 bases, with 14 bases sitting between them. The CDR3 runs to 12 residues. CDR1 and CDR2 from the germline V gene are MNHEY and SVGAGI.